This T cell receptor beta chain originates from a study of OX40 agonist ivuxolimab in advanced cancers. For the study at large: Patients got intravenous ivuxolimab at 0.01 to 10 mg/kg every 2 weeks. Aged about 20 to 80 with a mean of approximately 57 years, they were about 83% male. General study points: Certain nonresponders additionally had low normalized T-cell clonal expansion.

The CDR3 consists of 15 residues. The germline gives CDR1 SGHRS, CDR2 YFSETQ. V trimming: 0 bases; J trimming: 4 bases; junction bases outside the gene matches: 7. The repertoire was sequenced with immunoSEQ multiplex PCR; TCRdb's copy has only in-frame clones and lacks some. Of tens of thousands of clones detected, 86% appear once; the ten largest clones hold more than 2.5%. About this clone itself: Its antigen is unidentified.

This clonotype originated in an adult with an advanced solid tumor such as melanoma, head and neck, liver or kidney cancer. The chain couples TRBV5-1 to TRBJ2-7; 7 bases line up with TRBD1. The starting material was CD4+ or CD8+ T cells sorted from blood, obtained in a trial of the OX40 agonist ivuxolimab. The CDR3 DNA sequence: TGCGCCAGCAGCTTGGGGGGACAGCCCTTTTACGAGCAGTACTTC. As protein: CASSLGGQPFYEQYF.